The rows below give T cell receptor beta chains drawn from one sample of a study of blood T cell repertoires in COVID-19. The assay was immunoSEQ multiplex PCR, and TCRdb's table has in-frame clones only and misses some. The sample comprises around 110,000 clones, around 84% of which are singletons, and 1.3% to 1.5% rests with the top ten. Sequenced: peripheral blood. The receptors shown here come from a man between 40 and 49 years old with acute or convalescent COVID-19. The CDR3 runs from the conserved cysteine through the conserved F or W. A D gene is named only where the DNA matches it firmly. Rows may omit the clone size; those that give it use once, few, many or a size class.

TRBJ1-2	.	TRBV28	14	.	TGTGCCAGCAGCACCTTAGCGGCAAACAATGGCTACACCTTC	CASSTLAANNGYTF
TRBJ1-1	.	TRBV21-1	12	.	TGTGCCAGCAGCGAGGGTAACACTGAAGCTTTCTTT	CASSEGNTEAFF
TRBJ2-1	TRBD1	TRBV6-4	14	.	TGTGCCAGCAGTGACTCGAACAGGGGGAATGAGCAGTTCTTC	CASSDSNRGNEQFF
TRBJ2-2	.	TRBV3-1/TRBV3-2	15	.	TGTGCCAGCAGCCTAAAGGCATTGGCGGCCGGGGAGCTGTTTTTT	CASSLKALAAGELFF
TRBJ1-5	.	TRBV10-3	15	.	TGTGCCATCAGCGCCTCAGGGCATAGCAATCAGCCCCAGCATTTT	CAISASGHSNQPQHF
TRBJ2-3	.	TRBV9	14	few	TGTGCCAGCAGCGTAGTGGGGGGAGCAGATACGCAGTATTTT	CASSVVGGADTQYF
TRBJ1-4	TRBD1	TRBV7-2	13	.	TGTGCCAGCAGCTTTCAGGGGGAAGAAAAACTGTTTTTT	CASSFQGEEKLFF
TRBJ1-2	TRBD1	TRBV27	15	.	TGTGCCAGCAGTCCCCTGGACAGGGCGGCCTATGGCTACACCTTC	CASSPLDRAAYGYTF
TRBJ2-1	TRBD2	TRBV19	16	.	TGTGCCAGTAGTAGGTTGACGGGGGGTCTTTACAATGAGCAGTTCTTC	CASSRLTGGLYNEQFF
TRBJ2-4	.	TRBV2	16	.	TGTGCCAGCAGTGCTGGTCAGGGGTTCGCCAAAAACATTCAGTACTTC	CASSAGQGFAKNIQYF
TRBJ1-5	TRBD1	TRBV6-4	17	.	TGTGCCAGTCAAACCGGGACAGGGGGCTTAGAATATCAGCCCCAGCATTTT	CASQTGTGGLEYQPQHF
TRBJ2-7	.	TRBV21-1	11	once	TGTGCCAGCAGCAAAGCGTGCGAGAAGTACTTC	CASSKACEKYF
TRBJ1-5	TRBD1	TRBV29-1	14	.	TGCAGCGTTGCCGGACAGGGTGGCAATCAGCCCCAGCATTTT	CSVAGQGGNQPQHF
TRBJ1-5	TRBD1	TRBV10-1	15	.	TGCGCCAGCGTGACAGGGGAGTATAGCAATCAGCCCCAGCATTTT	CASVTGEYSNQPQHF
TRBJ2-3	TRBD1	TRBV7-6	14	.	TGTGCCAGCAGCTTAACAGGGGGAGCAGATACGCAGTATTTT	CASSLTGGADTQYF
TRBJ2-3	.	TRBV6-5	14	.	TGTGCCAGCAGCCGCCGTGGGGCGCGAGATACGCAGTATTTT	CASSRRGARDTQYF
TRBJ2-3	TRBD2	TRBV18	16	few	TGTGCCAGCTCACCACGACAGCGGGGGGAAAAAGATACGCAGTATTTT	CASSPRQRGEKDTQYF
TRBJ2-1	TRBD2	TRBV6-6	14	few	TGTGCCAGCCTGACGGGGGGACGGAACAATGAGCAGTTCTTC	CASLTGGRNNEQFF
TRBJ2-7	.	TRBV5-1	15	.	TGCGCCAGCAGCTTGGAGGGGTTGAGCTCCTACGAGCAGTACTTC	CASSLEGLSSYEQYF
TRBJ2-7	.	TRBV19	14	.	TGTGCCAGTAGTATAGTCCAGGGGAGGGACGAGCAGTACTTC	CASSIVQGRDEQYF
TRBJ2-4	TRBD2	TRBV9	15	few	TGTGCCAGCAGCCCAGCTAGCGGGGGAAGGAACATTCAGTACTTC	CASSPASGGRNIQYF
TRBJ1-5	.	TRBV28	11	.	TGTGCCAGCAGTTCCACTAAGCCCCAGCATTTT	CASSSTKPQHF
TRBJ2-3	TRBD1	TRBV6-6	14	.	TGTGCCAGCGAAACCCGACAGGGGGTTTATACGCAGTATTTT	CASETRQGVYTQYF